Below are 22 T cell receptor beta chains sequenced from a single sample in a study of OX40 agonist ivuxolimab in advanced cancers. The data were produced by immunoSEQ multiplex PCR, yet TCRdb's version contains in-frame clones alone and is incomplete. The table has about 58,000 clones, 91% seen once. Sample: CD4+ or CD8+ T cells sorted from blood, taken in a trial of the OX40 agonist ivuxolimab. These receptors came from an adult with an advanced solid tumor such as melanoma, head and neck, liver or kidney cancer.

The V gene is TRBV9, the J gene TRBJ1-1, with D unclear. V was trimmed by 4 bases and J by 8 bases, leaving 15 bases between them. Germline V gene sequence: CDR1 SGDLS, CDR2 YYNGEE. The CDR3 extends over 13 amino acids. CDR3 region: CASSTGMEEEAFF. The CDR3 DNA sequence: TGTGCCAGCAGCACCGGGATGGAAGAAGAAGCTTTCTTT.

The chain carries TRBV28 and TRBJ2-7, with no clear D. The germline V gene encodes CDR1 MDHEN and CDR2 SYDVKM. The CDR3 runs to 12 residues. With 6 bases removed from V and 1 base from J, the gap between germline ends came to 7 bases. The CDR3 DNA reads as TGTGCCAGCAGCTTGGGGTCCTACGAGCAGTACTTC. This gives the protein CASSLGSYEQYF. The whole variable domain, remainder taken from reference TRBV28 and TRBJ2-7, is DVKVTQSSRYLVKRTGEKVFLECVQDMDHENMFWYRQDPGLGLRLIYFSYDVKMKEKGDIPEGYSVSREKKERFSLILESASTNQTSMYLCASSLGSYEQYFGPGTRLTVT.

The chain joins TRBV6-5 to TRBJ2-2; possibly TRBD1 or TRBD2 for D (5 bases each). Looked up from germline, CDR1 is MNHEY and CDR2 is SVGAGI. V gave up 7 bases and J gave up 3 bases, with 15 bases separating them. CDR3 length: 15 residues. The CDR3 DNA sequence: TGTGCCAGCAAAGGCGGGTGGGACGACACCGGGGAGCTGTTTTTT. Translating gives CASKGGWDDTGELFF.

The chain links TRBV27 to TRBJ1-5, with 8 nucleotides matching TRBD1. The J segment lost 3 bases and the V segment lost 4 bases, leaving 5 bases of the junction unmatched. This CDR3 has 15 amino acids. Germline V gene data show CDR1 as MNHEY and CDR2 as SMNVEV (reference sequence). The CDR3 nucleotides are TGTGCCAGCAGTTACGGGACAGGTTACAATCAGCCCCAGCATTTT. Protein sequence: CASSYGTGYNQPQHF.

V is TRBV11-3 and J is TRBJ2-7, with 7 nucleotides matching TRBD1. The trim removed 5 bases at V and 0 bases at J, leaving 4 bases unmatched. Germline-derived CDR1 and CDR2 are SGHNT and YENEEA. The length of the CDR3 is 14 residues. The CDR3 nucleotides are TGTGCCAGCAGCCCTACAGGGGACTCCTACGAGCAGTACTTC. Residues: CASSPTGDSYEQYF. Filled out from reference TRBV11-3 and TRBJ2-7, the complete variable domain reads EAGVVQSPRYKIIEKKQPVAFWCNPISGHNTLYWYLQNLGQGPELLIRYENEEAVDDSQLPKDRFSAERLKGVDSTLKIQPAELGDSAVYLCASSPTGDSYEQYFGPGTRLTVT.

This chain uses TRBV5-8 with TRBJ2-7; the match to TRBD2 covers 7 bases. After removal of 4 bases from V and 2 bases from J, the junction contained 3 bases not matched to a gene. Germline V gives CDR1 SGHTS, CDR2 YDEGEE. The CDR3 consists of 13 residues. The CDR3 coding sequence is TGTGCCAGCAGCCCGGGGACTACCTACGAGCAGTACTTC. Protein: CASSPGTTYEQYF.

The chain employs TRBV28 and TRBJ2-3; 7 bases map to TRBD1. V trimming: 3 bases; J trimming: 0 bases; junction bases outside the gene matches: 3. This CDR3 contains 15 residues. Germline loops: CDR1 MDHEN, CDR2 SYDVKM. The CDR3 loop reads CASSFDRVSTDTQYF. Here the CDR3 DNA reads TGTGCCAGCAGTTTCGACAGGGTCAGCACAGATACGCAGTATTTT.

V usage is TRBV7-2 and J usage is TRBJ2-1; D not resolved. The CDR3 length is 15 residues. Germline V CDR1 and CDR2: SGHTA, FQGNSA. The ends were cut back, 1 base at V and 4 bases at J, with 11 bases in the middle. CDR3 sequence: CASSLEALGYNEQFF. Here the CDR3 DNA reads TGTGCCAGCAGCTTAGAAGCGTTAGGATACAATGAGCAGTTCTTC.

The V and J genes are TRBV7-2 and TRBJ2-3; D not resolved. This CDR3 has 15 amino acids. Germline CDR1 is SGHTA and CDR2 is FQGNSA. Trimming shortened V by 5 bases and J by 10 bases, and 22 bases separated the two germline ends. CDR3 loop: CASSTNRLRPDSQYF. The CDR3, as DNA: TGTGCCAGCAGCACAAACAGATTACGTCCCGATTCGCAGTATTTT. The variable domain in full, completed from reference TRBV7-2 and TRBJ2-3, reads GAGVSQSPSNKVTEKGKDVELRCDPISGHTALYWYRQSLGQGLEFLIYFQGNSAPDKSGLPSDRFSAERTGGSVSTLTIQRTQQEDSAVYLCASSTNRLRPDSQYFGPGTRLTVL.

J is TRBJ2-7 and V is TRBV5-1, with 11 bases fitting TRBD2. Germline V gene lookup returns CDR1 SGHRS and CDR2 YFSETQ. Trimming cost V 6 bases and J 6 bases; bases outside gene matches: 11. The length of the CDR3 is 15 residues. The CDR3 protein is CASKYLAGGQGEQYF. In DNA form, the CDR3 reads TGCGCCAGCAAATACCTAGCGGGAGGTCAGGGCGAGCAGTACTTC.

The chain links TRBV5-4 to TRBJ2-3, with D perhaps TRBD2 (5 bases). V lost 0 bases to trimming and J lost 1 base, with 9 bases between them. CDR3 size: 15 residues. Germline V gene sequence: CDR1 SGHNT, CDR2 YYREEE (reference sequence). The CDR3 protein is CASSLGEPGTDTQYF. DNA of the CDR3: TGTGCCAGCAGCTTGGGGGAGCCGGGCACAGATACGCAGTATTTT.

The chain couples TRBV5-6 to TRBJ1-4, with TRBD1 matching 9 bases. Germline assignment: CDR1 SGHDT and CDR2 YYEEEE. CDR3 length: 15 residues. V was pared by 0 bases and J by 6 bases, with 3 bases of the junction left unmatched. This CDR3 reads CASSLVWTGDEKLFF. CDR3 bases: TGTGCCAGCAGCTTGGTTTGGACAGGGGATGAAAAACTGTTTTTT.

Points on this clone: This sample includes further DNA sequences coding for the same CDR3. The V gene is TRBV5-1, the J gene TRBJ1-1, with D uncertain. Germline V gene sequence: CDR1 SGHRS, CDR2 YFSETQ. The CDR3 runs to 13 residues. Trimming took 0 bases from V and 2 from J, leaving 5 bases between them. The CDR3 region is CASSLGGNTEAFF. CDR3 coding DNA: TGCGCCAGCAGCTTGGGGGGAAACACTGAAGCTTTCTTT. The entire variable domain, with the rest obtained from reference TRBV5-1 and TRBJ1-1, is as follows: KAGVTQTPRYLIKTRGQQVTLSCSPISGHRSVSWYQQTPGQGLQFLFEYFSETQRNKGNFPGRFSGRQFSNSRSEMNVSTLELGDSALYLCASSLGGNTEAFFGQGTRLTVV.

CDR3 region: CASSLAGRDQETQYF. In DNA, the CDR3 is TGTGCCAGCAGTCTGGCCGGGAGAGATCAAGAGACCCAGTACTTC. V usage is TRBV7-3 and J usage is TRBJ2-5, with D possibly being TRBD2 (6 bases). This CDR3 comprises 15 residues. Germline V gene lookup returns CDR1 SGHTA and CDR2 FQGTGA. Trimming took off 6 bases at V and 2 bases at J, with 16 bases between the two ends.

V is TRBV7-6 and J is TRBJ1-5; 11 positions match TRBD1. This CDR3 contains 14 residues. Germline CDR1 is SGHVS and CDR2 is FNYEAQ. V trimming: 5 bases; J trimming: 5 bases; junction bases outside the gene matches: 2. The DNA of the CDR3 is TGTGCCAGCAGCAGGACAGGGGGCTATCAGCCCCAGCATTTT. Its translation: CASSRTGGYQPQHF.

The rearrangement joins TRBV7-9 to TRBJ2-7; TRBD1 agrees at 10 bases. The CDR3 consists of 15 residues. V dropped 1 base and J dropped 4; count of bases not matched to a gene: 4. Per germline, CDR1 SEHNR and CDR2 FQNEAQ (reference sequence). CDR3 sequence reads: CASSLGDRGPYEQYF. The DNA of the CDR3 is TGTGCCAGCAGCTTAGGTGACAGGGGGCCGTACGAGCAGTACTTC.

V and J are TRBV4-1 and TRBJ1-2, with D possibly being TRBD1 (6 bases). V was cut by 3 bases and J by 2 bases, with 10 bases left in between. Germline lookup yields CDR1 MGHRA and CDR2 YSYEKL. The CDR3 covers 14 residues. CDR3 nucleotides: TGCGCCAGCAGCCAGGGCACAGGGAACTATGGCTACACCTTC. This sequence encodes CASSQGTGNYGYTF.

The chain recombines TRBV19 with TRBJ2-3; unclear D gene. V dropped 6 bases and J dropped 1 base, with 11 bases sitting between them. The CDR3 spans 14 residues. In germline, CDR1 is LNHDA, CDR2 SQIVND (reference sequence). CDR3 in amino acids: CASRKLTGTDTQYF. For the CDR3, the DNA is TGTGCCAGTAGGAAGTTGACTGGCACAGATACGCAGTATTTT.

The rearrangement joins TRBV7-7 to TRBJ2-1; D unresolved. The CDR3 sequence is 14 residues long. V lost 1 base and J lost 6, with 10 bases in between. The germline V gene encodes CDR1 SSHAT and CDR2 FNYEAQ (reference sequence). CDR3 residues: CASSLDLLANEQFF. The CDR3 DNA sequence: TGTGCCAGCAGCTTAGACCTATTAGCCAATGAGCAGTTCTTC. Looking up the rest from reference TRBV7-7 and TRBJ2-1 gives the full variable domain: GAGVSQSPRYKVTKRGQDVTLRCDPISSHATLYWYQQALGQGPEFLTYFNYEAQPDKSGLPSDRFSAERPEGSISTLTIQRTEQRDSAMYRCASSLDLLANEQFFGPGTRLTVL.

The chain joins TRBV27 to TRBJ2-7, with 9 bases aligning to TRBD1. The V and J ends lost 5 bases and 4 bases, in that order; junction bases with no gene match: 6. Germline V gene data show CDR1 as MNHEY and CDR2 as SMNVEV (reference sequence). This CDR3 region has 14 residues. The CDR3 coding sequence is TGTGCCAGCAGTGGGGGACAGGGCTCGTACGAGCAGTACTTC. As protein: CASSGGQGSYEQYF.

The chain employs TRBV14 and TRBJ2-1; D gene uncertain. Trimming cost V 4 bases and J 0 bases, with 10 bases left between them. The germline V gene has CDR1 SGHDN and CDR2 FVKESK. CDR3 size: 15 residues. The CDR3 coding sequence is TGTGCCAGCAGCCCGGCTCCTAGCTCCTACAATGAGCAGTTCTTC. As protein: CASSPAPSSYNEQFF.

The CDR3 spells CASSLVGGGETQYF. As DNA, the CDR3 is TGTGCCAGCAGCTTAGTGGGGGGTGGAGAGACCCAGTACTTC. The chain recombines TRBV7-9 with TRBJ2-5, with D perhaps matching TRBD2 (6 bases). V was clipped by 1 base and J by 4 bases, with 10 bases between them. CDR3 length: 14 residues. The germline CDR1 and CDR2 sequences are SEHNR and FQNEAQ (reference sequence).